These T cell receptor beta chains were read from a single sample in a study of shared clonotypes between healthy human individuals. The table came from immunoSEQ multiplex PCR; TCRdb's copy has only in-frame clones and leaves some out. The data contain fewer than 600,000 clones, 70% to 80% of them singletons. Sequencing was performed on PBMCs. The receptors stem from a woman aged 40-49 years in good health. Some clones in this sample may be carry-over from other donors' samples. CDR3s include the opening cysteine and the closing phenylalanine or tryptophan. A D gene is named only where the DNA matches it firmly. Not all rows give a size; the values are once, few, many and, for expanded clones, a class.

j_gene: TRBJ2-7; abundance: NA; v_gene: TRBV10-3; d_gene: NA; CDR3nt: TGTGCCATCAGTGAGTCGATTTTTTTAGCCGAGCAGTACTTC; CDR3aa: CAISESIFLAEQYF
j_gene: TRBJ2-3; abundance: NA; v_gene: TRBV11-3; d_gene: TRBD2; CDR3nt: TGTGCCAGCAGCTTAGGTACTAGCGGGAGGACAGATACGCAGTATTTT; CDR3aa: CASSLGTSGRTDTQYF
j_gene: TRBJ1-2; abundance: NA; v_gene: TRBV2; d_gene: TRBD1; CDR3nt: TGTGCCTCTTGGACAGGGGGCGACTATGGCTACACCTTC; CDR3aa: CASWTGGDYGYTF
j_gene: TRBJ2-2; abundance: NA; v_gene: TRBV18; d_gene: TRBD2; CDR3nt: TGTGCCAGCTCACCACGACTAGCGGGGAACACCGGGGAGCTGTTTTTT; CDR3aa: CASSPRLAGNTGELFF
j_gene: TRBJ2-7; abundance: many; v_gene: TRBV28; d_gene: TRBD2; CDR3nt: TGTGCCAGCAGTTTGGAACCGACTAGCGGCTACGAGCAGTACTTC; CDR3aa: CASSLEPTSGYEQYF
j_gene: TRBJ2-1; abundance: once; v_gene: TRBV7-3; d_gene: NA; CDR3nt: TGTGCCAGCAGTCTTAACGACTTCAATGAGCAGTTCTTC; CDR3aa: CASSLNDFNEQFF
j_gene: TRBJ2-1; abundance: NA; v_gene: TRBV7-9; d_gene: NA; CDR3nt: TGTGCCAGCAGCTTAGGACGTCCAGGAACTTCCTACAATGAGCAGTTCTTC; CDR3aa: CASSLGRPGTSYNEQFF
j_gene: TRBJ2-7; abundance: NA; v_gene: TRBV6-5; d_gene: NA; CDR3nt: TGTGCCAGCGGGCGGGAAGAATCCTACGAGCAGTACTTC; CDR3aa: CASGREESYEQYF
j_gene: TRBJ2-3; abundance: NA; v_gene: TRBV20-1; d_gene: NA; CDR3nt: TGCAGTGCTAGCCCAGAAGATACGCAGTATTTT; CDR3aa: CSASPEDTQYF
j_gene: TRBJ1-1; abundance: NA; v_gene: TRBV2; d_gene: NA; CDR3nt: TGTGCCAGCAGCGCCAGGGTAGAAGCTTTCTTT; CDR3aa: CASSARVEAFF
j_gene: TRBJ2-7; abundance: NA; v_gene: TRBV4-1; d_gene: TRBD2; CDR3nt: TGCGCCAGCAGCCAGCGAGGACTAGCGAGGATCTCCTACGAGCAGTACTTC; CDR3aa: CASSQRGLARISYEQYF
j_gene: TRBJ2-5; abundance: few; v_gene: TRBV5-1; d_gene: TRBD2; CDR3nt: TGCGCCAGCAGCGGAGAGGCTTGGCGGGAGACGGAGACCCAGTACTTC; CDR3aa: CASSGEAWRETETQYF
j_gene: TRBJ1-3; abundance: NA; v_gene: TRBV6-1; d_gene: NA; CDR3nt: TGTGCCAGCAGAGACTCAGGATCCGGAAACACCATATATTTT; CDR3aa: CASRDSGSGNTIYF
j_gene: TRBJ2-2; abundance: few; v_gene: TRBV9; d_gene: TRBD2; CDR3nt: TGTGCCAGCAGCGCCCTAGCGGGGCCGAACACCGGGGAGCTGTTTTTT; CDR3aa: CASSALAGPNTGELFF
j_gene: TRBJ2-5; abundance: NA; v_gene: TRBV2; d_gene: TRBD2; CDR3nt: TGTGCCAGCAACTTAGCGGGAAATCCCTCTCAGTACTTC; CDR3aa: CASNLAGNPSQYF
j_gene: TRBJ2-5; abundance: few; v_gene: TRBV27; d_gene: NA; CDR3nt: TGTGCCAGCAGTTTATCGGCAGGGGAGGAGACCCAGTACTTC; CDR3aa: CASSLSAGEETQYF